A single sample is the source of the 25 T cell receptor beta chains below, sequenced in a study of T cells in localized non-small cell lung cancer. The table came from immunoSEQ multiplex PCR; TCRdb's copy has only in-frame clones and leaves some out. The repertoire holds tens of thousands of clones, with around 83% as singletons. This material consisted of peripheral blood, taken before any cancer treatment. The receptors derive from a woman between 18 and 50 years old with stage III lung adenocarcinoma.

With regard to this clone: The junction differs from germline at one of its ends, possibly a read error. The rearrangement links TRBV6-5 to TRBJ2-7; perhaps TRBD1 as D (5 bases). Germline values: CDR1 MNHEY, CDR2 SVGAGI. This CDR3 is 13 amino acids long. The CDR3 DNA reads as TGTGCCAGCAGTTACTCGAAGGGGTACGGGCAGTACTTC. Protein product: CASSYSKGYGQYF.

V and J are TRBV19 and TRBJ2-6; tentatively, D is TRBD1 (7 bases). Trimming stripped 6 bases from V and 0 bases from J, with 21 bases between. This CDR3 has 19 residues. The germline V gene has CDR1 LNHDA and CDR2 SQIVND (reference sequence). CDR3 residues: CASRLRGGDSYSGANVLTF. CDR3 nucleotide sequence: TGTGCCAGTAGACTCCGAGGCGGGGACAGCTACTCTGGGGCCAACGTCCTGACTTTC.

The V and J genes are TRBV5-1 and TRBJ2-3; 8 positions agree with TRBD1. Trimming at V came to 4 bases and at J to 4 bases, leaving 8 bases not matched to a gene. Per germline, CDR1 SGHRS and CDR2 YFSETQ. This CDR3 has 15 amino acids. The CDR3 region is CASSTAGQVSDTQYF. The CDR3 coding sequence is TGCGCCAGCAGCACCGCGGGACAGGTCTCAGATACGCAGTATTTT.

This chain links TRBV5-6 with TRBJ2-5; no firm D call. CDR3 length equals 13 residues. Deletions cut 2 bases from V and 5 bases from J, with 10 bases between. Germline V gene data show CDR1 as SGHDT and CDR2 as YYEEEE. The CDR3 nucleotides read TGTGCCAGCAGCTTTTCCCAACGCGAGACCCAGTACTTC. Translating it yields CASSFSQRETQYF.

This clone was counted a single time. The rearrangement links TRBV11-2 to TRBJ2-5; D is ambiguous. CDR3 length: 14 residues. Deletions cut 4 bases from V and 5 bases from J, with 14 bases between. The germline gives CDR1 SGHAT, CDR2 FQNNGV. The CDR3 loop reads CASSSPVERETQYF. In nucleotides, the CDR3 is TGTGCCAGCAGCTCCCCGGTTGAAAGGGAGACCCAGTACTTC. Full variable domain (rest looked up from reference TRBV11-2 and TRBJ2-5): EAGVAQSPRYKIIEKRQSVAFWCNPISGHATLYWYQQILGQGPKLLIQFQNNGVVDDSQLPKDRFSAERLKGVDSTLKIQPAKLEDSAVYLCASSSPVERETQYFGPGTRLLVL.

The chain carries TRBV5-1 and TRBJ1-2; D uncertain. The V gene lost 0 bases and the J gene lost 2 bases, with 8 bases spanning the gap. CDR1 and CDR2 from the germline V gene are SGHRS and YFSETQ. This CDR3 region has 14 residues. The CDR3 bases are TGCGCCAGCAGCTTGGACGCACAGAACTATGGCTACACCTTC. Its translation: CASSLDAQNYGYTF.

The chain combines TRBV5-1 with TRBJ2-1, with 8 bases lining up with TRBD1. Trimming cost V 0 bases and J 1 base; bases outside gene matches: 6. Germline CDR1 SGHRS, CDR2 YFSETQ. There are 17 residues in the CDR3. The CDR3 nucleotides read TGCGCCAGCAGCTTGGGAAGCGGACAGGGTTCCTACAATGAGCAGTTCTTC. Translation: CASSLGSGQGSYNEQFF.

The chain recombines TRBV2 with TRBJ1-4, with a tentative D call TRBD1 (5 bases). Trimming pared 10 bases from V and 2 bases from J, leaving 14 bases between. The CDR3 sequence is 14 residues long. Germline V gene sequence: CDR1 SNHLY, CDR2 FYNNEI. CDR3: CATHPRATNEKLFF. CDR3 in DNA: TGTGCCACCCACCCCAGGGCTACTAATGAAAAACTGTTTTTT.

The J gene is TRBJ2-1, the V gene TRBV5-1; D is unclear. V was shortened by 0 bases and J by 9 bases, with 10 bases between the two germline ends. The CDR3 is 13 amino acids. The germline V gene has CDR1 SGHRS and CDR2 YFSETQ. The CDR3 is CASSLEPEGEQFF. For the CDR3, the DNA is TGCGCCAGCAGCTTGGAACCAGAAGGTGAGCAGTTCTTC.

The gene calls are TRBV5-1 and TRBJ1-6; TRBD1 might be the D (5 bases). Trimming stripped 4 bases from V and 8 bases from J, with 22 bases between. Germline CDR1 reads SGHRS; CDR2 reads YFSETQ. The CDR3 length is 17 residues. The CDR3 region is CASSQRGASVSDSPLHF. The CDR3 DNA follows: TGCGCCAGCAGCCAACGCGGGGCGTCGGTCTCGGATTCACCCCTCCACTTT.

The chain carries TRBV7-9 and TRBJ2-1, with 7 bases lining up with TRBD1. Germline CDR1 and CDR2: SEHNR and FQNEAQ (reference sequence). The V gene end was trimmed by 5 bases and the J gene end by 8 bases; junction bases not matched to a gene: 15. This CDR3 comprises 16 residues. The chain's CDR3 is CASSPRTGQGFDEQFF. In DNA form, the CDR3 reads TGTGCCAGCAGCCCCCGGACAGGCCAGGGGTTCGATGAGCAGTTCTTC.

V usage is TRBV2 and J usage is TRBJ1-4, with D perhaps TRBD1 (5 bases). Trimming pared 1 base from V and 13 bases from J, leaving 22 bases between. Germline CDR1 is SNHLY and CDR2 is FYNNEI. CDR3 size: 16 residues. CDR3 in DNA: TGTGCCAGCAGTGAAGGTCCGGCAGACACAAGCGGGGGACTGTTTTTT. Its protein is CASSEGPADTSGGLFF.

The chain couples TRBV19 to TRBJ1-5; 7 positions agree with TRBD1. CDR3 size: 14 residues. Germline V gene data show CDR1 as LNHDA and CDR2 as SQIVND (reference sequence). The V gene end was trimmed by 3 bases and the J gene end by 5 bases; junction bases not matched to a gene: 4. CDR3 amino acids: CASSITTGDQPQHF. The CDR3 bases are TGTGCCAGTAGTATCACCACAGGGGATCAGCCCCAGCATTTT.

The chain couples TRBV6-5 to TRBJ1-6, with 9 positions matching TRBD1. Germline-derived CDR1 and CDR2 are MNHEY and SVGAGI. V lost 6 bases and J lost 8; bases outside the gene matches: 8. The CDR3 covers 15 residues. The CDR3 nucleotides are TGTGCCAGCAGGCCTCCGACAGGGGGAGATTCACCCCTCCACTTT. Its protein product is CASRPPTGGDSPLHF.

V usage is TRBV5-1 and J usage is TRBJ2-3; possible D gene TRBD2, 5 bases. The CDR3 is 14 amino acids. V lost 4 bases and J lost 2, with 11 bases in between. The germline CDR1 and CDR2 sequences are SGHRS and YFSETQ. CDR3 region: CASSPRGITDTQYF. In nucleotides, the CDR3 is TGCGCCAGCAGCCCTCGGGGAATCACAGATACGCAGTATTTT.

A few counts support this clone. The rearrangement joins TRBV6-4 to TRBJ2-3, with D perhaps being TRBD1 or TRBD2 (6 bases each). V shed 2 bases and J shed 0 bases, with 12 bases lying between them. The CDR3 has 16 amino acids. Germline V gene lookup returns CDR1 MRHNA and CDR2 SNTAGT. CDR3 nucleotide sequence: TGTGCCAGCAGTGACGCCTCGGGGGCCAGCACAGATACGCAGTATTTT. Protein: CASSDASGASTDTQYF.

This clone was observed a handful of times. V usage is TRBV30 and J usage is TRBJ1-6, with 7 positions matching TRBD1. This CDR3 is built from 13 residues. The V and J ends lost 8 bases and 1 base, in that order; junction bases with no gene match: 2. Germline CDR1 is GTSNPN and CDR2 is SVGIG (reference sequence). Here the CDR3 reads CARQGSYNSPLHF. CDR3 nucleotide sequence: TGTGCCCGACAGGGTTCCTATAATTCACCCCTCCACTTT. The whole variable domain, filled in from reference TRBV30 and TRBJ1-6, reads SQTIHQWPATLVQPVGSPLSLECTVEGTSNPNLYWYRQAAGRGLQLLFYSVGIGQISSEVPQNLSASRPQDRQFILSSKKLLLSDSGFYLCARQGSYNSPLHFGNGTRLTVT.

The chain links TRBV10-3 to TRBJ1-6; D is uncertain. This CDR3 is built from 12 residues. V lost 5 bases and J lost 7, with 6 bases in between. CDR1 and CDR2 (germline): ENHRY, SYGVKD. The CDR3 nucleotides are TGTGCCATCAGTAAAGGGAATTCACCCCTCCACTTT. It yields the protein CAISKGNSPLHF.

The chain recombines TRBV18 with TRBJ1-6; the match to TRBD1 covers 7 bases. V was clipped by 3 bases and J by 7 bases; unmatched bases: 6. CDR3 size: 15 residues. CDR1 and CDR2 from the germline V gene are KGHSH and LQKENI. The CDR3: CASSPQPGQNSPLHF. The CDR3 bases are TGTGCCAGCTCACCTCAACCGGGACAGAATTCACCCCTCCACTTT.

The J gene is TRBJ2-1, the V gene TRBV9; TRBD1 agrees at 10 bases. The junction had 2 bases not matched to a gene; V was cut back by 0 bases and J by 5 bases. The CDR3 is made up of 15 amino acids. CDR1 is SGDLS and CDR2 is YYNGEE in the germline V gene. Here the CDR3 reads CASSVEDRGNNEQFF. The CDR3 bases are TGTGCCAGCAGCGTAGAGGACAGGGGGAACAATGAGCAGTTCTTC.

This sequence joins TRBV11-2 and TRBJ2-1; D is possibly TRBD1 (6 bases). V dropped 0 bases and J dropped 9 bases, with 9 bases sitting between them. The CDR3 sequence is 13 residues long. In germline, CDR1 is SGHAT, CDR2 FQNNGV. CDR3 in DNA: TGTGCCAGCAGCTTAGAGGGGGCCGGTGAGCAGTTCTTC. Translated, it gives CASSLEGAGEQFF.

V gene TRBV11-3 combines with J gene TRBJ2-3; a possible D gene is TRBD1 (5 bases). The V end was cut by 2 bases, the J end by 2 bases, with 11 bases between. The CDR3 covers 15 residues. Germline-derived CDR1 and CDR2 are SGHNT and YENEEA. The CDR3 DNA sequence: TGTGCCAGCAGCTTACAGGGTCGATCCACAGATACGCAGTATTTT. Translation: CASSLQGRSTDTQYF.

CDR3 in amino acids: CSVQDSPSSGANVLTF. The CDR3 region has the DNA TGCAGCGTTCAGGACAGCCCTAGCTCTGGGGCCAACGTCCTGACTTTC. The chain uses TRBV29-1 and TRBJ2-6; weak D call: TRBD1 (6 bases). Germline V gene sequence: CDR1 SQVTM, CDR2 ANQGSEA. V gave up 5 bases and J gave up 0 bases, with 14 bases separating them. The CDR3 loop spans 16 amino acids.

The rearrangement joins TRBV5-4 to TRBJ2-1; TRBD1 aligns across 8 bases. The V gene end was trimmed by 4 bases and the J gene end by 1 base; junction bases not matched to a gene: 7. Germline values: CDR1 SGHNT, CDR2 YYREEE (reference sequence). The CDR3 has 16 residues. CDR3 sequence: CASSTKTGASYNEQFF. CDR3 DNA sequence: TGTGCCAGCAGCACGAAGACAGGGGCTTCCTACAATGAGCAGTTCTTC.

The genes are TRBV7-9 and TRBJ2-5; 9 bases agree with TRBD1. Germline V CDR1 and CDR2: SEHNR, FQNEAQ (reference sequence). The CDR3 consists of 15 residues. V lost 5 bases and J lost 5; bases outside the gene matches: 9. The DNA for the CDR3 is TGTGCCAGCAGCATCACCGGGACAGGGTCGGAGACCCAGTACTTC. It encodes CASSITGTGSETQYF.